Shown below are 22 T cell receptor beta chains from a single sample sequenced in a study of T cells in women clearing cervical HPV infection. TCRdb's table, derived via immunoSEQ multiplex PCR, lists solely in-frame clones and lacks some. The sample data list about 40,000 clones. The sequenced material came from blood buffy coat. The source is a woman between 18 and 70 years old with a cervical HPV16 infection that either progressed to CIN3+ or cleared (not recorded which).

Comments on this clone: The read halts 3 residues ahead of the CDR3 end, with the missing end drawn from the germline J gene. The rearrangement joins TRBV13 to TRBJ2-7; 7 bases fit TRBD1. CDR1 PRHDT and CDR2 FYEKMQ come from the germline V gene (reference sequence). The CDR3 contains 16 residues. J was trimmed by 2 bases and V by 5 bases; bases with no gene match: 12. CDR3: CASSPKVGQGAYEQYF. CDR3 DNA (partial): TGTGCCAGCAGCCCAAAAGTCGGTCAGGGGGCCTACGAG.

CDR3 sequence reads: CATKGDRGRRNQPQHF. The covered CDR3 bases are TGTGCCACCAAAGGGGACAGGGGGCGACGGAATCAGCCC. The gene calls are TRBV19 and TRBJ1-5; 12 bases line up with TRBD1. The read ends 3 residues before the CDR3 terminus; that terminus is restored from the germline J gene. This CDR3 has 16 residues. Per the germline V gene, CDR1 is LNHDA and CDR2 is SQIVND (reference sequence). V gave up 10 bases and J gave up 4 bases; unmatched junction bases: 11.

Turning to this clone: The read stops 3 residues short of the end of the CDR3; the missing end is completed from the germline J gene. The rearrangement links TRBV11-2 to TRBJ2-1, with D perhaps matching TRBD2 (6 bases). Trimming left V 4 bases short and J 7 bases short, with 17 bases between. The CDR3 loop spans 15 amino acids. Germline loops: CDR1 SGHAT, CDR2 FQNNGV. The CDR3 loop reads CASSSHRDSGNEQFF. CDR3 DNA (partial): TGTGCCAGCAGCTCTCACCGGGACTCTGGGAATGAG.

Details on this clone: The read comes to an end 3 residues before the CDR3 does, leaving the germline J gene to fill in the end. V is TRBV18 and J is TRBJ1-4, with 7 positions matching TRBD1. With V trimmed by 1 base and J by 8 bases, 7 bases remained unmatched. The length of the CDR3 is 15 residues. Germline CDR1 reads KGHSH; CDR2 reads LQKENI. CDR3 protein: CASSPRTGVQEKLFF. The part of the CDR3 DNA that was read is TGTGCCAGCTCACCACGGACAGGTGTGCAGGAAAAA.

To note about this clone: Read data end 3 residues before the CDR3 end; the end is taken from the germline J gene. The rearrangement links TRBV7-3 to TRBJ2-3, with D maybe TRBD1 (6 bases). This CDR3 comprises 13 residues. Per germline, CDR1 SGHTA and CDR2 FQGTGA. CDR3 in amino acids: CASSQGSNQPQYF. Partial CDR3 DNA: TGTGCCAGCAGCCAGGGGTCCAATCAGCCG.

As to this clone: The read finishes 3 residues shy of the CDR3 end, and the germline J gene is used to complete it. The chain carries TRBV5-1 and TRBJ1-1, with TRBD1 matching 7 bases. The CDR3 has 14 amino acids. Germline V gene sequence: CDR1 SGHRS, CDR2 YFSETQ. V lost 0 bases and J lost 4; bases outside the gene matches: 3. CDR3 DNA (partial): TGCGCCAGCAGCTTGGGAGGGGGCGGCACTGAA. This gives the protein CASSLGGGGTE. The whole CDR3 sequence reads CASSLGGGGTEAFF. The full variable domain, in which reference TRBV5-1 and TRBJ1-1 provide the parts outside the CDR3, is KAGVTQTPRYLIKTRGQQVTLSCSPISGHRSVSWYQQTPGQGLQFLFEYFSETQRNKGNFPGRFSGRQFSNSRSEMNVSTLELGDSALYLCASSLGGGGTEAFFGQGTRLTVV.

The CDR3 loop is CASSIGPSGGDYTF. Partial CDR3 DNA: TGTGCCAGTAGTATTGGGCCTAGCGGTGGTGAC. The chain combines TRBV19 with TRBJ1-2; no definite D call. The read gets to within 3 residues of the CDR3 end, and the germline J gene fills in the rest. From germline, CDR1 is LNHDA and CDR2 SQIVND (reference sequence). The length of the CDR3 is 14 residues.

Notes on this clone: With the read ending 3 residues before the CDR3 end, the germline J gene is used to fill in that end. V gene TRBV11-2 combines with J gene TRBJ1-1; possible D gene TRBD1, 6 bases. The CDR3 loop spans 15 amino acids. V lost 1 base and J lost 0, with 9 bases in between. The germline gives CDR1 SGHAT, CDR2 FQNNGV. The CDR3 reads CASSLVHRVNTEAFF. CDR3 bases read: TGTGCCAGCAGCTTAGTCCACAGGGTGAACACTGAA. Based on the CDR3 plus reference TRBV11-2 and TRBJ1-1, the full variable domain is EAGVAQSPRYKIIEKRQSVAFWCNPISGHATLYWYQQILGQGPKLLIQFQNNGVVDDSQLPKDRFSAERLKGVDSTLKIQPAKLEDSAVYLCASSLVHRVNTEAFFGQGTRLTVV.

As regards this clone: The read comes to an end 3 residues before the CDR3 does, leaving the germline J gene to fill in the end. This chain connects TRBV11-3 to TRBJ2-3; 8 bases align to TRBD2. CDR1 and CDR2 (germline): SGHNT, YENEEA. CDR3 length: 15 residues. After removal of 1 base from V and 4 bases from J, the junction contained 4 bases not matched to a gene. CDR3: CASSLGEREPDTQYF. The DNA read from the CDR3 is TGTGCCAGCAGCTTAGGGGAGCGGGAGCCAGATACG.

Comment on this clone: The CDR3 goes on 3 residues after the read ends, and that part is filled in from the germline J gene. This chain connects TRBV27 to TRBJ1-1; D might be TRBD1 (6 bases). The CDR3 covers 13 residues. V was pared by 5 bases and J by 1 base, with 8 bases between. From germline, CDR1 is MNHEY and CDR2 SMNVEV (reference sequence). The DNA read from the CDR3 is TGTGCCAGCAGTACGACAGGGAACACTGAA. It specifies CASSTTGNTE. The complete CDR3 protein is CASSTTGNTEAFF.

Concerning this clone itself: The read terminates 3 residues before the CDR3 end, so the remaining end is supplied by the germline J gene. This sequence joins TRBV10-2 and TRBJ2-3, with TRBD2 matching over 8 bases. Looked up from germline, CDR1 is WSHSY and CDR2 is SAAADI. CDR3 length equals 12 residues. CDR3 bases read: TGCGCCAGCAACGGAGCGGGGGAGACG. Protein sequence: CASNGAGET. The whole CDR3 protein is CASNGAGETQYF.

CDR3 residues: CSVRDWTNEKLFF. CDR3 DNA (partial): TGCAGCGTCAGGGATTGGACTAATGAAAAG. The chain joins TRBV29-1 to TRBJ2-2; a possible D gene is TRBD2 (6 bases). The CDR3 is cut off 3 residues early in the read; its end comes from the germline J gene. CDR1 and CDR2 (germline): SQVTM, ANQGSEA. CDR3 length: 13 residues.

In the case of this clone: The sequence runs out 3 residues before the end of the CDR3; the remainder is reconstructed from the germline J gene. The J gene is TRBJ2-1, the V gene TRBV20-1, with 11 bases matching TRBD2. V shed 6 bases, J shed 2 bases, and the junction held 6 bases outside the gene matches. CDR1 DFQATT and CDR2 SNEGSKA come from the germline V gene (reference sequence). The CDR3 extends over 15 amino acids. The CDR3 reads CSAIQTSGAYNEQFF. Incomplete CDR3 DNA: TGCAGTGCAATTCAGACTAGCGGGGCCTACAATGAG.

About this clone itself: With the read ending 3 residues before the CDR3 end, the germline J gene is used to fill in that end. The chain links TRBV2 to TRBJ2-2; D possibly corresponds to TRBD1 (6 bases). The germline CDR1 and CDR2 sequences are SNHLY and FYNNEI. The CDR3 extends over 15 amino acids. This CDR3 is CASSPSTGPIEKLFF. The CDR3 DNA, read in part, is TGTGCCAGCAGTCCCTCCACAGGGCCAATTGAAAAG.

Comments on this clone: The read comes to an end 3 residues before the CDR3 does, leaving the germline J gene to fill in the end. V usage is TRBV6-2 or TRBV6-3 and J usage is TRBJ2-1; TRBD2 matches 8 bases. The V segment lost 6 bases and the J segment 7 bases; nucleotides outside the gene matches: 5. The CDR3 loop spans 13 amino acids. Germline CDR1 is MNHEY and CDR2 is SVGEGT. CDR3 bases read: TGTGCCAGCAGCCCTTCGGGGGGGAATGAG. Protein product: CASSPSGGNE. In full, the CDR3 reads CASSPSGGNEQFF.

Remarks on this clone: The read falls 3 residues short of the CDR3 end, and the missing part is taken from the germline J gene. The chain joins TRBV7-8 to TRBJ2-7; D possibly corresponds to TRBD1 (6 bases). Trimming took off 5 bases at V and 4 bases at J, with 12 bases between the two ends. The CDR3 totals 13 residues. Per germline, CDR1 SGHVS and CDR2 FQNEAQ. The sequenced part of the CDR3 DNA is TGTGCCAGCAGCGCCCTACAGGGTTACGAG. Protein: CASSALQGYE. The whole CDR3 sequence reads CASSALQGYEQYF.

Points on this clone: The CDR3 end falls 3 residues outside the read, so it is completed with the germline J gene. The chain has TRBV19 and TRBJ2-4, with 7 positions matching TRBD1. Per germline, CDR1 LNHDA and CDR2 SQIVND (reference sequence). The CDR3 runs to 14 residues. The CDR3 bases that were read are TGTGCCAGTAGTGTCTACAGGGGCCGGCATGGT. Residues: CASSVYRGRHG. The entire CDR3 sequence reads CASSVYRGRHGQYF.

As regards this clone: The read stops 3 residues short of the end of the CDR3; the missing end is completed from the germline J gene. This chain connects TRBV20-1 to TRBJ1-5, with 9 bases that match TRBD1. Germline CDR1 is DFQATT and CDR2 is SNEGSKA (reference sequence). V was pared by 4 bases and J by 5 bases, with 6 bases of the junction left unmatched. This CDR3 region has 14 residues. CDR3 bases read: TGCAGTGCTACGAGGGGACAGGGAGATCAGCCC. It yields the protein CSATRGQGDQP. The complete CDR3 protein is CSATRGQGDQPQHF.

Worth noting for this clone: The CDR3 end is not reached by the read, which stops 3 residues before it; the germline J gene fills it in. The chain employs TRBV7-9 and TRBJ2-1; D ambiguous. The CDR3 extends over 15 amino acids. CDR1 SEHNR and CDR2 FQNEAQ come from the germline V gene (reference sequence). Trimming shortened V by 0 bases and J by 1 base, and 7 bases separated the two germline ends. CDR3 region: CASSLASKSYNEQFF. CDR3 DNA (partial): TGTGCCAGCAGCTTAGCTTCCAAATCCTACAATGAG.

The CDR3 DNA, read in part, is TGCAGTGCTATGTACGAGGGGCAGGAGACC. It is translated as CSAMYEGQET. The entire CDR3 protein is CSAMYEGQETQYF. V and J are TRBV20-1 and TRBJ2-5; D might be TRBD1 or TRBD2, each matching 5 bases. The read ends 3 residues before the CDR3 terminus; that terminus is restored from the germline J gene. V was trimmed by 4 bases and J by 5 bases, leaving 14 bases between them. Looked up from germline, CDR1 is DFQATT and CDR2 is SNEGSKA (reference sequence). The CDR3 totals 13 residues.

As regards this clone: The CDR3 end lies 3 residues beyond the end of the read and is filled in from the germline J gene. V is TRBV7-6 and J is TRBJ2-5; no definite D call. V was shortened by 5 bases and J by 5 bases, with 12 bases between the two germline ends. This CDR3 is built from 13 residues. CDR1 is SGHVS and CDR2 is FNYEAQ in the germline V gene. The CDR3 DNA, read in part, is TGTGCCAGCAGCGCAAGGGTTTTGGAGACC. Amino acids: CASSARVLET. The complete CDR3 reads CASSARVLETQYF.

Of note for this clone: The read stops 3 residues short of the end of the CDR3; the missing end is completed from the germline J gene. The chain recombines TRBV29-1 with TRBJ1-1; D unclear. V was cut by 2 bases and J by 7 bases, with 11 bases left in between. This CDR3 is built from 12 residues. Germline CDR1 is SQVTM and CDR2 is ANQGSEA. The DNA read from the CDR3 is TGCAGCGTTGAACTCACCGGACTTGAA. Its translation: CSVELTGLE. The entire CDR3 reads CSVELTGLEAFF. Combining the CDR3 with reference TRBV29-1 and TRBJ1-1 gives the whole variable domain SAVISQKPSRDICQRGTSLTIQCQVDSQVTMMFWYRQQPGQSLTLIATANQGSEATYESGFVIDKFPISRPNLTFSTLTVSNMSPEDSSIYLCSVELTGLEAFFGQGTRLTVV.